The source of this T cell receptor beta chain is a study of human T cells and chemical hapten exposure. As for the study in general: Patients got weekly scalp diphenylcyclopropenone doses over the roughly 24-week study.

Study results and limitations: Counts of TCRs above 1 in 1000 frequency stayed unchanged with DPC sensitization.

This clonotype was seen at least ten times. Its specificity is unknown. Germline V CDR1 and CDR2: MNHNS, SASEGT. V lost 2 bases to trimming and J lost 5 bases, with 9 bases between them. CDR3 length equals 13 residues. Time point denoted: patch test 2, 6 weeks after DPC sensitization. Described treatment: therapeutic diphenylcyclopropenone sensitization with weekly scalp DPC. TCRdb redid the calling of the RACE reads with MiXCR, one entry per CDR3 protein. The table shows some 79,000 distinct CDR3 sequences, with about 10% occurring only once. The chain combines TRBV6-1 with TRBJ1-1; D is unresolved. Sample: whole blood, taken in connection with sensitization to the hapten diphenylcyclopropenone (DPC). The sequence was obtained from a woman aged 45-60 years with alopecia areata. Some clones in this sample may be carry-over from other donors' samples. In DNA, the CDR3 is TGTGCCAGCAGTGAACTGGGCTGGACTGAAGCTTTCTTT. Its translation: CASSELGWTEAFF.